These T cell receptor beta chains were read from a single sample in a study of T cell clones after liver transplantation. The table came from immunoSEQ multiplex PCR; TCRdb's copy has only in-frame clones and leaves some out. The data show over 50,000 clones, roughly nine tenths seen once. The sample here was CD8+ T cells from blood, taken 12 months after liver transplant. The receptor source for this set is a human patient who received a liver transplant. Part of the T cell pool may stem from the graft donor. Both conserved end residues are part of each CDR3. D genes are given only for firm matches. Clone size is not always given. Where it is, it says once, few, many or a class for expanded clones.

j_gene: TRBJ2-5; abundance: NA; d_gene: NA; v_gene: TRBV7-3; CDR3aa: CASSHGGQAETQYF; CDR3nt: TGTGCCAGCAGTCATGGGGGGCAGGCGGAGACCCAGTACTTC
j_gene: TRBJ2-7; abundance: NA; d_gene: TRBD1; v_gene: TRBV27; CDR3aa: CASSFGTGAYEQYF; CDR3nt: TGTGCCAGCAGTTTTGGGACAGGGGCCTACGAGCAGTACTTC
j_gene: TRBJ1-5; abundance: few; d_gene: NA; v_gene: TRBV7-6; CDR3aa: CASSNTEGAQPQHF; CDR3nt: TGTGCCAGCAGTAACACTGAGGGAGCTCAGCCCCAGCATTTT
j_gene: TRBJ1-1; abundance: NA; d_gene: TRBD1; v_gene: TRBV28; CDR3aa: CASSQTGGNTEAFF; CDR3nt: TGTGCCAGCAGTCAGACAGGGGGCAACACTGAAGCTTTCTTT
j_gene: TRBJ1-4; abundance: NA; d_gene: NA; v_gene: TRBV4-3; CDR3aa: CASSQDVAGVGEKLFF; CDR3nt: TGCGCCAGCAGCCAAGATGTTGCGGGTGTCGGGGAAAAACTGTTTTTT
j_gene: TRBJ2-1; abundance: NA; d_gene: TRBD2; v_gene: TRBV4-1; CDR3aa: CASSLTSGRENEQFF; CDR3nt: TGCGCCAGCAGCTTGACTAGCGGGAGGGAGAATGAGCAGTTCTTC
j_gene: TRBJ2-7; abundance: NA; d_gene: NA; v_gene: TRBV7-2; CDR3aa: CASSPGWGLRFEQYF; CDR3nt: TGTGCCAGCAGCCCTGGGTGGGGACTGAGGTTCGAGCAGTACTTC
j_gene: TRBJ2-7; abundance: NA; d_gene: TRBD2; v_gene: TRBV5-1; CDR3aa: CASSLDGRARYEQYF; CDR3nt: TGCGCCAGCAGCTTAGACGGGAGGGCCCGGTACGAGCAGTACTTC
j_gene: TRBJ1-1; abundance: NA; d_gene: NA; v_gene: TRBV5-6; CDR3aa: CASRPVGGYTEAFF; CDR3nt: TGTGCCAGCAGGCCCGTAGGGGGGTACACTGAAGCTTTCTTT
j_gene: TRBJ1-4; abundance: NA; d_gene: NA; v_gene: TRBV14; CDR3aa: CASSQGTVAGEKLFF; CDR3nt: TGTGCCAGCAGCCAAGGGACAGTAGCGGGTGAAAAACTGTTTTTT
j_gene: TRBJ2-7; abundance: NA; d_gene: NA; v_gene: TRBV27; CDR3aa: CASSLSDSSYEQYF; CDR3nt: TGTGCCAGCAGTTTATCCGACAGCTCCTACGAGCAGTACTTC
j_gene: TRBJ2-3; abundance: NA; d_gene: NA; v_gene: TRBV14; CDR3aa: CASSPHFVAGTDTQYF; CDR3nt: TGTGCCAGCAGCCCGCATTTTGTAGCGGGCACAGATACGCAGTATTTT
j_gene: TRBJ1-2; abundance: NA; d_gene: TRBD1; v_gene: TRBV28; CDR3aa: CASSLDRDGDYGYTF; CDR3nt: TGTGCCAGCAGCCTAGACAGGGATGGGGACTATGGCTACACCTTC
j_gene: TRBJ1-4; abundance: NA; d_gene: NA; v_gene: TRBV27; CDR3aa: CASMPGPGTTNEKLFF; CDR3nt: TGTGCCAGCATGCCTGGCCCGGGGACCACTAATGAAAAACTGTTTTTT
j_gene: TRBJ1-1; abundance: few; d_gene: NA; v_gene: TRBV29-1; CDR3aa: CSAYPGHHTEAFF; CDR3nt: TGCAGCGCCTATCCGGGACACCACACTGAAGCTTTCTTT
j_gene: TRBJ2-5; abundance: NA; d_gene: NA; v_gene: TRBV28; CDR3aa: CASSFNQLETFQETQYF; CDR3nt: TGTGCCAGCAGTTTCAATCAGTTAGAGACGTTCCAAGAGACCCAGTACTTC
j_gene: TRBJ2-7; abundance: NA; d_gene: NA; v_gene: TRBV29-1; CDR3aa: CSVLLQLTYEQYF; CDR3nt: TGCAGCGTTCTATTACAGCTTACCTACGAGCAGTACTTC
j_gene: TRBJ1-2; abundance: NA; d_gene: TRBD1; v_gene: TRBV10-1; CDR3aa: CASSESGQGQGYTF; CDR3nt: TGCGCCAGCAGTGAGTCGGGACAGGGGCAGGGCTACACCTTC
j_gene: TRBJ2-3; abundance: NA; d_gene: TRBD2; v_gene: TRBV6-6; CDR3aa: CASSFLAGEVQDTQYF; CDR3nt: TGTGCCAGCAGCTTCCTAGCGGGAGAAGTTCAGGATACGCAGTATTTT
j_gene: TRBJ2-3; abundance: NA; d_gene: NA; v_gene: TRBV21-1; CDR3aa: CASIPPTGRTDTQYF; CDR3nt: TGTGCCAGCATCCCTCCGACAGGGCGCACAGATACGCAGTATTTT
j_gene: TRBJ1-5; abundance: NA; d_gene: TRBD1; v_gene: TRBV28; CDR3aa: CASYLLGQGAQPQHF; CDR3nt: TGTGCCAGTTACTTATTGGGACAGGGCGCTCAGCCCCAGCATTTT
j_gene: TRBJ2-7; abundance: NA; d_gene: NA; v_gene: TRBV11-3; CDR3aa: CASSLRESYEQYF; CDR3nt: TGTGCCAGCAGCTTGAGGGAATCCTACGAGCAGTACTTC
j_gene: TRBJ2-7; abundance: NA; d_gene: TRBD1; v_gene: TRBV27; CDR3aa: CASSTGQGGHEQYF; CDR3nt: TGTGCCAGCAGTACCGGACAGGGAGGTCACGAGCAGTACTTC
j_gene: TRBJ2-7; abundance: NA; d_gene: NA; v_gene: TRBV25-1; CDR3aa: CASSEIQGYEQYF; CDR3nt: TGTGCCAGCAGTGAGATCCAAGGCTACGAGCAGTACTTC
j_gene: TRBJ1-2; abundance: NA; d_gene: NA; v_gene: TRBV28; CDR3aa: CASSYNYGYTF; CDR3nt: TGTGCCAGCAGCTACAACTATGGCTACACCTTC
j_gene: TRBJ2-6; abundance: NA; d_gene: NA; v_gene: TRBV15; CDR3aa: CATSLRAGANVLTF; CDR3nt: TGTGCCACCAGCCTCCGGGCTGGGGCCAACGTCCTGACTTTC
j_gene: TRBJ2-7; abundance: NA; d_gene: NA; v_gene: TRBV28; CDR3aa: CASSLRTELPYEQYF; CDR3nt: TGTGCCAGCAGTTTGAGGACAGAACTTCCCTACGAGCAGTACTTC
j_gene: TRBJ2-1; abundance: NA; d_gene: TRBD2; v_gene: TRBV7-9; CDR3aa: CASSLLGTSGYNEQFF; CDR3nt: TGTGCCAGCAGCCTCCTGGGGACTAGCGGGTACAATGAGCAGTTCTTC
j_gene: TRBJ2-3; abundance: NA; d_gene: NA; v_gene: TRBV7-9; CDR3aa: CASSLAEVVGVGTDTQYF; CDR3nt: TGTGCCAGCAGCTTAGCAGAAGTCGTAGGGGTCGGCACAGATACGCAGTATTTT